The 23 T cell receptor beta chains in this list originate from one sample, sequenced in a study of Ad26.COV2.S vaccination and SARS-CoV-2 variants. The treatment was: roughly 19 received Ad26.COV2.S at low or high dose, single or two shots; roughly 5 received placebo; per-sample allocation not given. Samples came from day 63 after the first vaccine or placebo injection. TCRdb keeps only in-frame clones here, not all; method: immunoSEQ multiplex PCR. Of about 350,000 clones detected, around 90% appear once; the ten largest clones hold approximately 3.6%. The sample in question was peripheral blood, obtained in a trial of Ad26.COV2.S vaccine versus placebo. Receptor source: a person aged 18-60 years who received the Ad26.COV2.S COVID-19 vaccine or a placebo.

This chain uses TRBV6-5 with TRBJ1-4; D unclear. V gave up 7 bases and J gave up 7 bases, with 13 bases separating them. This CDR3 is built from 13 residues. In germline, CDR1 is MNHEY, CDR2 SVGAGI. The CDR3 bases are TGTGCCAGCACTACGGCAGTCAGTGAAAAACTGTTTTTT. This gives the protein CASTTAVSEKLFF.

V is TRBV27 and J is TRBJ2-7; 8 bases align to TRBD1. Germline lookup yields CDR1 MNHEY and CDR2 SMNVEV (reference sequence). This CDR3 contains 14 residues. J gave up 4 bases and V 5 bases, and 7 bases lay outside the gene matches. The CDR3 loop reads CASSPPGTGYEQYF. The CDR3 DNA is TGTGCCAGCAGTCCTCCGGGGACAGGTTACGAGCAGTACTTC.

The J gene is TRBJ2-3, the V gene TRBV12-3 or TRBV12-4; tentative D call: TRBD2 (6 bases). The length of the CDR3 is 13 residues. The ends were cut back, 7 bases at V and 1 base at J, with 9 bases in the middle. For the CDR3, the DNA is TGTGCCAGCACGGGGGAGGGCACAGATACGCAGTATTTT. This encodes CASTGEGTDTQYF.

This clone came up once. The chain recombines TRBV5-1 with TRBJ2-5; a possible D gene is TRBD2 (6 bases). The CDR3 totals 14 residues. V was trimmed by 4 bases and J by 2 bases, leaving 12 bases between them. The germline V gene has CDR1 SGHRS and CDR2 YFSETQ. The CDR3 bases are TGCGCCAGCAGCACTACCGGGAGACAAGAGACCCAGTACTTC. It translates to CASSTTGRQETQYF.

The chain combines TRBV5-1 with TRBJ1-1; D gene uncertain. The CDR3 is 14 amino acids. V was shortened by 4 bases and J by 3 bases, with 13 bases between the two germline ends. Germline CDR1 reads SGHRS; CDR2 reads YFSETQ. DNA for the CDR3: TGCGCCAGCAGCCCCGGAACTGTTGACACTGAAGCTTTCTTT. Amino acids: CASSPGTVDTEAFF.

The gene calls are TRBV24-1 and TRBJ2-2, with TRBD1 as a possible D gene (5 bases). The germline V and J ends were trimmed by 9 bases and 5 bases, with 9 bases remaining between them. Germline assignment: CDR1 KGHDR and CDR2 SFDVKD. The CDR3 contains 12 residues. The CDR3 bases are TGTGCCACCGGGGCCTGGACCGGGGAGCTGTTTTTT. Translating gives CATGAWTGELFF.

The chain uses TRBV6-5 and TRBJ1-5; possibly TRBD1 for D (5 bases). The CDR3 totals 16 residues. Trimming stripped 1 base from V and 1 base from J, with 11 bases between. In germline, CDR1 is MNHEY, CDR2 SVGAGI. This CDR3 is CASSYWGDGSNQPQHF. The CDR3 DNA reads as TGTGCCAGCAGTTACTGGGGGGACGGGAGCAATCAGCCCCAGCATTTT.

Only a few counts were recorded for this clone. The chain employs TRBV5-1 and TRBJ1-5; D is possibly TRBD1 (6 bases). This CDR3 is 14 amino acids long. The V and J ends lost 0 bases and 6 bases respectively, with 10 bases between them. Germline V gives CDR1 SGHRS, CDR2 YFSETQ. This CDR3 is CASSLDGGGQPQHF. In DNA, the CDR3 is TGCGCCAGCAGCTTGGACGGGGGCGGTCAGCCCCAGCATTTT.

The chain joins TRBV5-6 to TRBJ1-3; 7 positions agree with TRBD1. Losses at the gene ends were 0 bases for V and 2 bases for J; bases not matched to a gene: 8. Germline loops: CDR1 SGHDT, CDR2 YYEEEE. There are 17 residues in the CDR3. The CDR3 DNA sequence: TGTGCCAGCAGCTTGGGCAGGGGGAAACTTGCTGGAAACACCATATATTTT. It is translated as CASSLGRGKLAGNTIYF.

V and J are TRBV7-2 and TRBJ2-1; a weak D match, TRBD2 (6 bases). Germline V gene sequence: CDR1 SGHTA, CDR2 FQGNSA. The CDR3 is 15 amino acids. With 5 bases removed from V and 4 bases from J, the gap between germline ends came to 15 bases. The CDR3 sequence: CASSPRTGRYNEQFF. In DNA form, the CDR3 reads TGTGCCAGCAGCCCACGGACCGGGAGATACAATGAGCAGTTCTTC.

This sequence joins TRBV12-3 or TRBV12-4 and TRBJ2-5; D remains unclear. V was pared by 1 base and J by 5 bases, with 8 bases between. This CDR3 is built from 13 residues. The CDR3 bases are TGTGCCAGCAGTTTAGGTGTACAGGAGACCCAGTACTTC. This translates into CASSLGVQETQYF.

The CDR3 is CASSLDMGEQFF. CDR3 coding DNA: TGTGCCAGCAGCTTAGATATGGGGGAGCAGTTCTTC. The J gene is TRBJ2-1, the V gene TRBV11-3; no clear D. The CDR3 spans 12 residues. V dropped 0 bases and J dropped 10 bases, with 7 bases sitting between them. The V gene's germline CDR1 is SGHNT and CDR2 YENEEA.

Comments on this clone: The same CDR3 can be traced to other DNA sequences in this sample. The rearrangement links TRBV15 to TRBJ2-7; D is ambiguous. The CDR3 sequence is 12 residues long. V lost 0 bases and J lost 4, with 4 bases in between. Germline CDR1 is LNHNV and CDR2 is YYDKDF (reference sequence). The CDR3 spells CATSRDRYEQYF. In DNA form, the CDR3 reads TGTGCCACCAGCAGAGATCGGTACGAGCAGTACTTC.

This chain joins TRBV24-1 and TRBJ2-5, with 7 nucleotides matching TRBD1. The CDR3 has 13 amino acids. Germline trimming cut 3 bases from V and 3 bases from J; bases unmatched to any gene: 0. Germline V gives CDR1 KGHDR, CDR2 SFDVKD. The CDR3 protein is CATSDTGEETQYF. The DNA of the CDR3 is TGTGCCACCAGTGATACAGGGGAAGAGACCCAGTACTTC.

The chain is built from TRBV6-6 and TRBJ2-3; TRBD2 matches 8 bases. The CDR3 spans 15 residues. Unmatched junction bases numbered 3, after V lost 1 base and J lost 3 bases. Germline loops: CDR1 MNHNY, CDR2 SVGAGI (reference sequence). This CDR3 is CASSYLPGGTDTQYF. The CDR3 DNA sequence: TGTGCCAGCAGTTACTTGCCGGGGGGGACAGATACGCAGTATTTT.

V and J are TRBV5-1 and TRBJ1-1; unclear D gene. The germline gives CDR1 SGHRS, CDR2 YFSETQ. CDR3 length: 13 amino acids. Trimming stripped 4 bases from V and 3 bases from J, with 10 bases between. CDR3 nucleotide sequence: TGCGCCAGCAGCCTGCTTTTCGACACTGAAGCTTTCTTT. It translates to CASSLLFDTEAFF.

This clone was detected once. This sequence joins TRBV7-2 and TRBJ2-5; possibly TRBD1 for D (5 bases). Trimming removed 3 bases from V and 5 bases from J, with 10 bases in between. In germline, CDR1 is SGHTA, CDR2 FQGNSA. There are 13 residues in the CDR3. The CDR3 coding sequence is TGTGCCAGCAGCTTGACAGTCTGGGAGACCCAGTACTTC. Its protein product is CASSLTVWETQYF. The complete variable domain, with remaining parts taken from reference TRBV7-2 and TRBJ2-5, reads GAGVSQSPSNKVTEKGKDVELRCDPISGHTALYWYRQSLGQGLEFLIYFQGNSAPDKSGLPSDRFSAERTGGSVSTLTIQRTQQEDSAVYLCASSLTVWETQYFGPGTRLLVL.

This chain links TRBV27 with TRBJ2-3; 11 bases fit TRBD2. After removal of 0 bases from V and 2 bases from J, the junction contained 7 bases not matched to a gene. Per germline, CDR1 MNHEY and CDR2 SMNVEV (reference sequence). The length of the CDR3 is 18 residues. This chain's CDR3 is CASSLSHGTSGPTDTQYF. DNA of the CDR3: TGTGCCAGCAGTTTATCTCACGGGACTAGCGGCCCCACAGATACGCAGTATTTT.

J is TRBJ2-1 and V is TRBV15, with 10 bases lining up with TRBD2. The CDR3 spans 17 residues. Germline V lookup: CDR1 LNHNV, CDR2 YYDKDF (reference sequence). V was pared by 1 base and J by 5 bases, with 8 bases of the junction left unmatched. The CDR3 sequence is CATSRARKRGGNNEQFF. CDR3 nucleotides: TGTGCCACCAGCAGAGCTCGCAAGCGGGGGGGAAACAATGAGCAGTTCTTC.

The chain links TRBV13 to TRBJ2-5; D unclear. This CDR3 contains 12 residues. Germline CDR1 PRHDT, CDR2 FYEKMQ (reference sequence). Trimming shortened V by 5 bases and J by 5 bases, and 9 bases separated the two germline ends. The CDR3 here is CASSPRRETQYF. CDR3 DNA: TGTGCCAGCAGCCCCCGAAGGGAGACCCAGTACTTC.

CDR3 sequence reads: CAWTIDRGATGELFF. The CDR3 DNA reads as TGTGCCTGGACCATAGACAGGGGCGCCACCGGGGAGCTGTTTTTT. The J gene is TRBJ2-2, the V gene TRBV30, with 8 bases lining up with TRBD1. Losses at the gene ends were 4 bases for V and 4 bases for J; bases not matched to a gene: 8. The CDR3 extends over 15 amino acids. The germline CDR1 and CDR2 sequences are GTSNPN and SVGIG (reference sequence). The full variable domain, with the rest looked up from reference TRBV30 and TRBJ2-2, is SQTIHQWPATLVQPVGSPLSLECTVEGTSNPNLYWYRQAAGRGLQLLFYSVGIGQISSEVPQNLSASRPQDRQFILSSKKLLLSDSGFYLCAWTIDRGATGELFFGEGSRLTVL.

The chain employs TRBV11-3 and TRBJ2-5, with 8 bases fitting TRBD2. The CDR3 sequence is 14 residues long. Germline V gene data show CDR1 as SGHNT and CDR2 as YENEEA. J gave up 5 bases and V 6 bases, and 8 bases lay outside the gene matches. As DNA, the CDR3 is TGTGCCAGCAGTATGACGGGGGGGGCCGAGACCCAGTACTTC. This sequence encodes CASSMTGGAETQYF.

The gene calls are TRBV11-2 and TRBJ1-3, with 8 bases identical to TRBD1. The CDR3 loop spans 17 amino acids. With V trimmed by 5 bases and J by 0 bases, 9 bases remained unmatched. Per the germline V gene, CDR1 is SGHAT and CDR2 is FQNNGV. CDR3 protein: CASSPTGGANSGNTIYF. For the CDR3, the DNA is TGTGCCAGCAGCCCTACAGGGGGGGCGAACTCTGGAAACACCATATATTTT.